Below, 12 T cell receptor beta chains from the same sample are listed, as sequenced in a study of blood T cell repertoires in COVID-19. Assay: immunoSEQ multiplex PCR; the TCRdb copy retains only in-frame clones and omits some. The data show about 200,000 clones, with roughly nine tenths seen just once and 0.78% held by the top ten. What was sequenced was peripheral blood. Source of these receptors: a woman aged 70-85 years with acute or convalescent COVID-19.

This chain connects TRBV24-1 to TRBJ2-2; 7 bases map to TRBD1. CDR1 is KGHDR and CDR2 is SFDVKD in the germline V gene. The V segment lost 7 bases and the J segment 7 bases; nucleotides outside the gene matches: 5. This CDR3 is built from 13 residues. CDR3 nucleotides: TGTGCCACCAGGCACCGGACAGGCGGGGAGCTGTTTTTT. This sequence encodes CATRHRTGGELFF.

V is TRBV9 and J is TRBJ1-2; TRBD1 aligns across 9 bases. The J segment lost 4 bases and the V segment lost 0 bases, leaving 4 bases of the junction unmatched. This CDR3 has 15 amino acids. From germline, CDR1 is SGDLS and CDR2 YYNGEE. For the CDR3, the DNA is TGTGCCAGCAGCGTAGGGACAGGGGTTGGCTATGGCTACACCTTC. It is translated as CASSVGTGVGYGYTF.

The genes are TRBV11-2 and TRBJ1-5; D call uncertain. Looked up from germline, CDR1 is SGHAT and CDR2 is FQNNGV. V shed 3 bases and J shed 6 bases, with 9 bases lying between them. CDR3 size: 13 residues. Here the CDR3 reads CASSLDEGQPQHF. CDR3 in DNA: TGTGCCAGCAGCTTGGATGAGGGTCAGCCCCAGCATTTT.

This chain uses TRBV5-4 with TRBJ2-2; no clear D. Trimming stripped 4 bases from V and 1 base from J, with 8 bases between. The CDR3 runs to 14 residues. The germline V gene encodes CDR1 SGHNT and CDR2 YYREEE (reference sequence). The CDR3 DNA follows: TGTGCCAGCAGCGAGGTGGAGAACACCGGGGAGCTGTTTTTT. It encodes CASSEVENTGELFF.

The chain couples TRBV7-9 to TRBJ2-7; the match to TRBD1 covers 10 bases. The CDR3 is made up of 13 amino acids. Germline V gene lookup returns CDR1 SEHNR and CDR2 FQNEAQ (reference sequence). The V and J ends lost 11 bases and 7 bases, in that order; junction bases with no gene match: 11. The CDR3 region is CASRGQGPLEQYF. CDR3 coding DNA: TGTGCCTCGAGGGGACAGGGGCCCTTGGAGCAGTACTTC.

The chain couples TRBV18 to TRBJ1-1, with a tentative D call TRBD1 (6 bases). V was pared by 2 bases and J by 5 bases, with 9 bases between. Germline V gene data show CDR1 as KGHSH and CDR2 as LQKENI. The CDR3 consists of 13 residues. CDR3 sequence reads: CASSPFQGTEAFF. The CDR3 DNA reads TGTGCCAGCTCACCATTTCAGGGGACTGAAGCTTTCTTT.

The chain links TRBV27 to TRBJ1-1, with a possible D match to TRBD1 (5 bases). CDR3 length: 11 amino acids. Germline assignment: CDR1 MNHEY and CDR2 SMNVEV (reference sequence). V lost 7 bases and J lost 7, with 10 bases in between. CDR3 protein: CASKGLGEAFF. The CDR3 DNA reads as TGTGCCAGCAAGGGGCTGGGTGAAGCTTTCTTT.

The rearrangement uses TRBV7-9 and TRBJ2-5; D is possibly TRBD1 (5 bases). Germline CDR1 reads SEHNR; CDR2 reads FQNEAQ (reference sequence). The CDR3 length is 15 residues. V was clipped by 5 bases and J by 1 base, with 14 bases between them. The CDR3 protein is CASSGTGRAQETQYF. CDR3 nucleotide sequence: TGTGCCAGCAGCGGCACAGGTCGGGCCCAAGAGACCCAGTACTTC.

The chain carries TRBV15 and TRBJ2-2; D call uncertain. The CDR3 runs 14 residues. Germline CDR1 and CDR2: LNHNV and YYDKDF (reference sequence). Between the trimmed V and J ends, which lost 2 bases and 0 bases, there was a span of 4 bases. This CDR3 reads CATSRQANTGELFF. CDR3 in DNA: TGTGCCACCAGCAGACAGGCGAACACCGGGGAGCTGTTTTTT.

In this sample, this clone turned up once. The rearrangement joins TRBV19 to TRBJ1-4; unclear D gene. CDR1 LNHDA and CDR2 SQIVND come from the germline V gene (reference sequence). Trimming left V 3 bases short and J 7 bases short, with 12 bases between. This CDR3 is 14 amino acids long. This chain's CDR3 is CASSMGNGGEKLFF. CDR3 DNA: TGTGCCAGTAGTATGGGTAATGGAGGTGAAAAACTGTTTTTT.

The CDR3 loop reads CASSSGRGTNNEQFF. In DNA form, the CDR3 reads TGTGCCAGCAGTTCTGGCAGGGGTACGAACAATGAGCAGTTCTTC. The chain has TRBV2 and TRBJ2-1, with D possibly matching TRBD1 (6 bases). The germline V and J ends were trimmed by 5 bases and 5 bases, with 16 bases remaining between them. This CDR3 has 15 residues. CDR1 is SNHLY and CDR2 is FYNNEI in the germline V gene.

This clone was counted a few times. The chain is built from TRBV7-9 and TRBJ2-5; perhaps TRBD1 as D (6 bases). Germline V gene sequence: CDR1 SEHNR, CDR2 FQNEAQ (reference sequence). V was clipped by 1 base and J by 4 bases, with 16 bases between them. The length of the CDR3 is 16 residues. CDR3 amino acids: CASSLVTAGVGETQYF. Written as DNA, the CDR3 is TGTGCCAGCAGCTTAGTAACCGCAGGGGTTGGAGAGACCCAGTACTTC. The variable domain in full, with the rest retrieved from reference TRBV7-9 and TRBJ2-5, is DTGVSQNPRHKITKRGQNVTFRCDPISEHNRLYWYRQTLGQGPEFLTYFQNEAQLEKSRLLSDRFSAERPKGSFSTLEIQRTEQGDSAMYLCASSLVTAGVGETQYFGPGTRLLVL.